This is a list of T cell receptor beta chains from one sample in a study of blood T cells in healthy people across ages. TCRdb passed the 5' RACE reads through MiXCR, listing each CDR3 protein once. In the table there are about 900,000 distinct CDR3 sequences, about 44% of which are singletons. Material for sequencing was blood. The origin of the receptors is a man younger than 40 in good health. The CDR3 runs from the conserved cysteine through the conserved F or W. A D gene is named only where the DNA matches it firmly. Clone size, where shown, is once, few, many, or a class for clones that have expanded.

V,size,J,D,CDR3,DNA
TRBV5-1,few,TRBJ2-7,NA,CASSTYFRDGSYEQYF,TGCGCCAGCAGCACCTACTTCCGGGACGGTAGCTACGAGCAGTACTTC
TRBV11-3,many,TRBJ2-3,NA,CASSSPRQSDTQYF,TGTGCCAGCAGCTCCCCTCGGCAGTCAGATACGCAGTATTTT
TRBV7-2,NA,TRBJ2-3,NA,CASSLPLRGLRTDTQYF,TGTGCCAGCAGCTTACCCTTAAGGGGACTTCGCACAGATACGCAGTATTTT
TRBV13,NA,TRBJ2-5,TRBD1,CASSSRQGRDQETQYF,TGTGCCAGCAGTTCCAGACAGGGAAGGGACCAAGAGACCCAGTACTTC
TRBV15,NA,TRBJ2-2,NA,CATSRTYSGELFF,TGTGCCACCAGCAGGACCTATAGCGGGGAGCTGTTTTTT
TRBV4-2,NA,TRBJ1-2,NA,CASSKSQVEQDYGYTF,TGTGCCAGCAGCAAGTCCCAGGTCGAACAGGACTATGGCTACACCTTC
TRBV12-3/TRBV12-4,NA,TRBJ2-3,NA,CASRITVDAGDTQYF,TGTGCCAGCAGGATTACAGTAGACGCTGGAGATACGCAGTATTTT
TRBV9,NA,TRBJ2-1,NA,CASSADPGLNNEQFF,TGTGCCAGCAGCGCCGATCCGGGACTCAACAATGAGCAGTTCTTC
TRBV7-7,NA,TRBJ2-5,TRBD2,CASSQRLAGGPNEQYF,TGTGCTAGCAGCCAAAGACTAGCGGGGGGGCCCAATGAGCAGTACTTC
TRBV15,NA,TRBJ2-1,TRBD1,CATSRDFGQGNEQFF,TGTGCCACCAGCAGAGATTTCGGACAGGGCAATGAGCAGTTCTTC
TRBV4-1,NA,TRBJ1-1,NA,CASSQDRELNTEAFF,TGCGCCAGCAGCCAAGATAGAGAACTAAACACTGAAGCTTTCTTT
TRBV13,few,TRBJ1-5,NA,CASSLERDGNQPQHF,TGTGCCAGCAGCTTAGAAAGGGACGGCAATCAGCCCCAGCATTTT
TRBV4-1,NA,TRBJ1-2,NA,CASSQDGGPYGYTF,TGCGCCAGCAGCCAAGACGGGGGTCCCTATGGCTACACCTTC
TRBV2,NA,TRBJ1-4,TRBD1,CASSESGGTGRHEKLFF,TGTGCCAGCAGTGAATCGGGGGGGACAGGGCGGCATGAAAAACTGTTTTTT
TRBV27,NA,TRBJ2-6,TRBD1,CASSLKTGTGASGANVLTF,TGTGCCAGCAGTTTAAAAACCGGGACAGGAGCCTCTGGGGCCAACGTCCTGACTTTC
TRBV2,NA,TRBJ1-4,NA,CASSEEGEKLFF,TGTGCCAGCAGTGAAGAGGGTGAAAAACTGTTTTTT
TRBV25-1,NA,TRBJ2-5,TRBD1,CASSPGGTGGTETQYF,TGTGCCAGCAGTCCTGGTGGGACAGGAGGCACCGAGACCCAGTACTTC
TRBV18,few,TRBJ1-6,TRBD1,CASSPGQGNNSPLHF,TGTGCCAGCTCACCTGGACAGGGAAATAATTCACCCCTCCACTTT
TRBV3-1,many,TRBJ2-5,NA,CASSQESTSQKTQYF,TGTGCCAGCAGCCAAGAATCAACTAGCCAAAAGACCCAGTACTTC
TRBV5-1,few,TRBJ1-6,TRBD1,CASSYGTGGNSPLHF,TGCGCCAGCAGCTACGGGACAGGGGGTAATTCACCCCTCCACTTT
TRBV5-1,NA,TRBJ2-1,TRBD1,CASRTGQAYNKQFF,TGCGCCAGCAGGACAGGACAGGCTTACAATAAGCAGTTCTTC
TRBV6-5,NA,TRBJ1-4,NA,CASSYSVTNEKLFF,TGTGCCAGCAGTTACTCGGTCACAAATGAAAAACTGTTTTTT
TRBV18,NA,TRBJ1-1,NA,CASSPMGGRTNTEAFF,TGTGCCAGCTCACCAATGGGGGGACGGACGAACACTGAAGCTTTCTTT
TRBV5-1,NA,TRBJ1-1,TRBD1,CASRRRGQNTEAFF,TGCGCCAGCAGAAGGAGGGGGCAGAACACTGAAGCTTTCTTT
TRBV3-1,NA,TRBJ2-1,NA,CASSQDYHEQFF,TGTGCCAGCAGCCAGGACTACCATGAGCAGTTCTTC
TRBV18,NA,TRBJ1-2,NA,CASSPSENYGYTF,TGTGCCAGCTCACCATCAGAAAACTATGGCTACACCTTC
TRBV11-2,NA,TRBJ2-7,NA,CASSLDASGLTYEQYF,TGTGCCAGCAGCTTAGATGCCAGCGGGTTAACCTACGAGCAGTACTTC
TRBV4-2,few,TRBJ2-5,TRBD2,CASSQDDNSGAQTQYF,TGTGCCAGCAGCCAAGATGATAATAGCGGGGCTCAGACCCAGTACTTC
TRBV27,NA,TRBJ2-7,NA,CASSFRSSSCEQYF,TGTGCCAGCAGTTTCAGATCAAGCTCCTGCGAGCAGTACTTC
TRBV14,NA,TRBJ2-5,NA,CVSSPNRGGKTQYF,TGTGTCAGCAGCCCCAACAGGGGGGGTAAGACCCAGTACTTC
TRBV29-1,NA,TRBJ2-7,NA,CSVEAPDSYEQYF,TGCAGCGTTGAGGCGCCCGACTCCTACGAGCAGTACTTC
TRBV3-1,NA,TRBJ1-1,NA,CASAAGENTEAFF,TGTGCCAGCGCAGCCGGGGAAAACACTGAAGCTTTCTTT
TRBV9,NA,TRBJ2-7,TRBD1,CASSFRQGEDYEQYF,TGTGCCAGCAGCTTCCGACAGGGCGAAGACTACGAGCAGTACTTC
TRBV3-1,NA,TRBJ1-6,NA,CASSQEPLSSPLHF,TGTGCCAGCAGCCAAGAGCCATTGAGTTCACCCCTCCACTTT
TRBV5-1,few,TRBJ2-5,NA,CASSHGQSVQETQYF,TGCGCCAGCAGCCACGGACAGTCGGTCCAAGAGACCCAGTACTTC
TRBV11-2,NA,TRBJ2-7,NA,CVSSPGWDYEQYF,TGTGTCAGCAGCCCAGGGTGGGATTACGAGCAGTACTTC
TRBV6-5,NA,TRBJ2-5,NA,CASSYSRHSVETQYF,TGTGCCAGCAGTTACTCAAGACACTCAGTAGAGACCCAGTACTTC
TRBV4-1,NA,TRBJ2-1,NA,CASSQVTQPHNEQFF,TGCGCCAGCAGCCAAGTCACCCAGCCCCACAATGAGCAGTTCTTC